The 18 T cell receptor beta chains reported below all come from one sample, sequenced in a study of blood T cell repertoires in COVID-19. Assay: immunoSEQ multiplex PCR; the TCRdb copy retains only in-frame clones and omits some. The sample holds 250,000 to 350,000 clones, roughly nine tenths seen once. Sequencing used PBMCs or T cells enriched from blood (not recorded which). The receptors were sampled from a woman aged 40 to 55 who had recovered from COVID-19.

The CDR3 protein is CASSGTSVSSYEQYF. The CDR3 bases are TGTGCCAGCAGCGGTACTAGCGTGAGCTCCTACGAGCAGTACTTC. The J gene is TRBJ2-7, the V gene TRBV2; 7 bases are shared with TRBD2. This CDR3 is built from 15 residues. Germline-derived CDR1 and CDR2 are SNHLY and FYNNEI. Trimming removed 6 bases from V and 0 bases from J; junction bases left unmatched: 8.

The chain has TRBV9 and TRBJ1-5, with D uncertain. Germline-derived CDR1 and CDR2 are SGDLS and YYNGEE. The CDR3 is 14 residues long. Trimming took off 3 bases at V and 1 base at J, with 8 bases between the two ends. The CDR3 region has the DNA TGTGCCAGCAGCGGAACCTACAGCAATCAGCCCCAGCATTTT. Translating it yields CASSGTYSNQPQHF.

The V gene is TRBV6-5, the J gene TRBJ1-2; 12 nucleotides match TRBD1. The CDR3 is 15 amino acids. After removal of 6 bases from V and 8 bases from J, the junction contained 10 bases not matched to a gene. CDR1 is MNHEY and CDR2 is SVGAGI in the germline V gene. CDR3 region: CASRPGQGARRGYTF. CDR3 coding DNA: TGTGCCAGCAGGCCGGGACAGGGGGCGCGGCGGGGCTACACCTTC.

This chain joins TRBV2 and TRBJ2-7; TRBD1 agrees at 9 bases. In germline, CDR1 is SNHLY, CDR2 FYNNEI. V lost 5 bases, J lost 6 bases, and 8 bases stayed unmatched. This CDR3 region has 14 residues. In nucleotides, the CDR3 is TGTGCCAGCAGTTCCGGGACAGGGTATTCCGAGCAGTACTTC. Translated: CASSSGTGYSEQYF.

This sequence joins TRBV4-3 and TRBJ1-1; TRBD1 matches at 7 bases. Germline lookup yields CDR1 LGHNA and CDR2 YSLEER. This CDR3 has 18 amino acids. Trimming at V came to 0 bases and at J to 0 bases, leaving 10 bases not matched to a gene. The CDR3 spells CASSQDVIGTAMNTEAFF. The CDR3 DNA reads as TGCGCCAGCAGCCAAGATGTTATCGGGACAGCCATGAACACTGAAGCTTTCTTT.

This chain links TRBV24-1 with TRBJ2-7, with a tentative D call TRBD1 (7 bases). The CDR3 runs 16 residues. CDR1 KGHDR and CDR2 SFDVKD come from the germline V gene. V lost 3 bases and J 1 base, leaving 15 bases between the germline ends. The DNA of the CDR3 is TGTGCCACCAGTGATCCTAGGGGGGACAGATCCTACGAGCAGTACTTC. Amino acids: CATSDPRGDRSYEQYF.

J is TRBJ2-7 and V is TRBV19, with TRBD2 matching 8 bases. Germline V CDR1 and CDR2: LNHDA, SQIVND (reference sequence). V lost 6 bases, J lost 8 bases, and 12 bases stayed unmatched. There are 14 residues in the CDR3. The CDR3 is CASRPTSEGKKQYF. For the CDR3, the DNA is TGTGCCAGTAGGCCGACTAGCGAGGGTAAGAAGCAGTACTTC.

The rearrangement joins TRBV7-2 to TRBJ1-2, with D possibly being TRBD1 (6 bases). Germline V lookup: CDR1 SGHTA, CDR2 FQGNSA. The V gene lost 5 bases and the J gene lost 4 bases, with 20 bases spanning the gap. The CDR3 consists of 16 residues. The CDR3 protein is CASSPYTGSRGYGYTF. In DNA form, the CDR3 reads TGTGCCAGCAGCCCCTATACAGGGAGCCGTGGCTATGGCTACACCTTC.

V and J are TRBV20-1 and TRBJ2-7; 13 nucleotides line up with TRBD2. Unmatched junction bases numbered 4, after V lost 6 bases and J lost 11 bases. In germline, CDR1 is DFQATT, CDR2 SNEGSKA (reference sequence). CDR3 size: 11 residues. CDR3 residues: CSAVGTSGKYF. DNA of the CDR3: TGCAGTGCGGTCGGGACTAGCGGGAAGTACTTC.

The V call is TRBV18, the J call TRBJ2-7; D not certain. V was clipped by 1 base and J by 3 bases, with 10 bases between them. Germline V gene lookup returns CDR1 KGHSH and CDR2 LQKENI. This CDR3 comprises 14 residues. DNA for the CDR3: TGTGCCAGCTCACCACGAATCAACAACTACGAGCAGTACTTC. Protein product: CASSPRINNYEQYF.

CDR3 nucleotides: TGTGCCAGCAGCAAAGACAGGGAGAATAATTCACCCCTCCACTTT. Residues: CASSKDRENNSPLHF. The genes are TRBV9 and TRBJ1-6; 7 bases line up with TRBD1. Germline CDR1 SGDLS, CDR2 YYNGEE. The CDR3 totals 15 residues. Losses at the gene ends were 4 bases for V and 5 bases for J; bases not matched to a gene: 6. Full variable domain (missing parts from reference TRBV9 and TRBJ1-6): DSGVTQTPKHLITATGQRVTLRCSPRSGDLSVYWYQQSLDQGLQFLIQYYNGEERAKGNILERFSAQQFPDLHSELNLSSLELGDSALYFCASSKDRENNSPLHFGNGTRLTVT.

This sequence joins TRBV11-3 and TRBJ2-7; 9 bases are shared with TRBD1. This CDR3 has 19 residues. J lost 5 bases, V lost 3 bases, and 20 bases had no gene match. Per germline, CDR1 SGHNT and CDR2 YENEEA. The CDR3 DNA sequence: TGTGCCAGCAGCTTTGTCCCAGGGAACAGGGGGCCCCACGGCGACGAGCAGTACTTC. It translates to CASSFVPGNRGPHGDEQYF.

The rearrangement links TRBV7-2 to TRBJ2-1, with D possibly TRBD2 on 5 matching bases. V gave up 6 bases and J gave up 6 bases, with 12 bases separating them. Germline values: CDR1 SGHTA, CDR2 FQGNSA. The CDR3 runs 13 residues. CDR3 protein: CASRATISNEQFF. CDR3 nucleotide sequence: TGTGCCAGCAGGGCGACTATATCCAATGAGCAGTTCTTC.

The V call is TRBV3-1 (or the pseudogene TRBV3-2), the J call TRBJ1-1; D gene uncertain. The CDR3 runs 14 residues. Between the trimmed V and J ends, which lost 1 base and 5 bases, there was a span of 11 bases. Per the germline V gene, CDR1 is LGHDT and CDR2 is YNNKEL (reference sequence). The CDR3 coding sequence is TGTGCCAGCAGCCAAGGGCAGACGGGGACTGAAGCTTTCTTT. Translating it yields CASSQGQTGTEAFF.

The rearrangement joins TRBV29-1 to TRBJ2-1; possible D gene TRBD2, 6 bases. With 4 bases removed from V and 2 bases from J, the gap between germline ends came to 9 bases. The CDR3 consists of 13 residues. Germline V gives CDR1 SQVTM, CDR2 ANQGSEA. The CDR3 DNA sequence: TGCAGCGTTGGCGGGAACGCCTACAATGAGCAGTTCTTC. Translation gives CSVGGNAYNEQFF.

The chain is built from TRBV19 and TRBJ1-5, with 7 positions matching TRBD1. The germline V gene encodes CDR1 LNHDA and CDR2 SQIVND (reference sequence). Trimming at V came to 1 base and at J to 6 bases, leaving 9 bases not matched to a gene. The CDR3 consists of 16 residues. In DNA, the CDR3 is TGTGCCAGTAGTATAGTAGACAGGGCCGTGACTCAGCCCCAGCATTTT. Translated, it gives CASSIVDRAVTQPQHF. Full variable domain (remainder filled in from reference TRBV19 and TRBJ1-5): DGGITQSPKYLFRKEGQNVTLSCEQNLNHDAMYWYRQDPGQGLRLIYYSQIVNDFQKGDIAEGYSVSREKKESFPLTVTSAQKNPTAFYLCASSIVDRAVTQPQHFGDGTRLSIL.

The CDR3 DNA reads TGTGCCCGATGGGACAGGCAGAACACTGAAGCTTTCTTT. Its protein is CARWDRQNTEAFF. The chain recombines TRBV19 with TRBJ1-1; TRBD1 matches at 8 bases. The CDR3 is 13 amino acids. Per germline, CDR1 LNHDA and CDR2 SQIVND (reference sequence). The junction had 6 bases not matched to a gene; V was cut back by 11 bases and J by 1 base.

This clone has just a few counts. The J gene is TRBJ1-1, the V gene TRBV10-3, with D uncertain. There are 13 residues in the CDR3. Germline CDR1 reads ENHRY; CDR2 reads SYGVKD. The germline V and J ends were trimmed by 10 bases and 1 base, with 13 bases remaining between them. CDR3 DNA: TGTGCCAGCGAGTCCGAACGGAACACTGAAGCTTTCTTT. Protein sequence: CASESERNTEAFF.